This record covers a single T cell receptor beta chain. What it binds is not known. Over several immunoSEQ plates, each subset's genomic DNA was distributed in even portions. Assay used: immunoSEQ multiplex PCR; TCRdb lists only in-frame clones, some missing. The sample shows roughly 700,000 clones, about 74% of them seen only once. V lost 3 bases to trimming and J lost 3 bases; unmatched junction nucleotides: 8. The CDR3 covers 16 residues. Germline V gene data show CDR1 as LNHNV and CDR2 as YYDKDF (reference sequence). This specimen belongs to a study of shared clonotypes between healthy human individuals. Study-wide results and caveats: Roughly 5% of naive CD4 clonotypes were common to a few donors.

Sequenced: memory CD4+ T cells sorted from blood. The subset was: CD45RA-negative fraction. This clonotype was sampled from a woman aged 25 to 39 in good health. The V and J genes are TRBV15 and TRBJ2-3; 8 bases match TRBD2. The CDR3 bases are TGTGCCACCAGCAGCTTGAAGACTAGCGTGACAGATACGCAGTATTTT. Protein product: CATSSLKTSVTDTQYF.